A selection of T cell receptor beta chains follows, all from one sample in a study of blood T cell repertoires in COVID-19. The method was immunoSEQ multiplex PCR; TCRdb's version includes in-frame clones alone and lacks a portion of them. The table includes about 240,000 clones, about 86% detected once. The sample consisted of PBMCs or T cells enriched from blood (not recorded which). The origin of the receptors is a woman aged 40 to 50 with acute COVID-19. CDR3s include the opening cysteine and the closing phenylalanine or tryptophan. Fields, in order: D gene, CDR3 length, V gene, J gene, clone size, CDR3 DNA, CDR3 protein. The D gene is left open where the match is weak. Some rows have no size entry. The others give once, few or many, or a class for an expanded clone.

D gene: TRBD1
CDR3 length: 17
V gene: TRBV27
J gene: TRBJ1-5
clone size: .
CDR3 DNA: TGTGCCAGCAGTTCCGGGACAGGGGGGGTTAGCAATCAGCCCCAGCATTTT
CDR3 protein: CASSSGTGGVSNQPQHF

D gene: TRBD2
CDR3 length: 16
V gene: TRBV4-2
J gene: TRBJ2-2
clone size: .
CDR3 DNA: TGTGCCAGCAGCCAGTCTGCTAGCGGAAACACCGGGGAGCTGTTTTTT
CDR3 protein: CASSQSASGNTGELFF

D gene: TRBD2
CDR3 length: 16
V gene: TRBV30
J gene: TRBJ2-2
clone size: .
CDR3 DNA: TGTGCCCTCTTGCTGGGCGGGAGGGCCGGACCCGGGGAGCTGTTTTTT
CDR3 protein: CALLLGGRAGPGELFF

D gene: .
CDR3 length: 16
V gene: TRBV5-3
J gene: TRBJ2-7
clone size: once
CDR3 DNA: TGTGCCAGAAGCTTAGTCGTAGCGTATCTGTTCTACGAGCAGTACTTC
CDR3 protein: CARSLVVAYLFYEQYF

D gene: TRBD2
CDR3 length: 15
V gene: TRBV11-2
J gene: TRBJ2-7
clone size: .
CDR3 DNA: TGTGCCAGCAGCTTATGGTCGGGAGGGCCGTACGAGCAGTACTTC
CDR3 protein: CASSLWSGGPYEQYF

D gene: TRBD2
CDR3 length: 19
V gene: TRBV7-7
J gene: TRBJ2-2
clone size: .
CDR3 DNA: TGTGCTAGCAGCCGGATCATCAGGACTAGCGGACCCAGCACCGGGGAGCTGTTTTTT
CDR3 protein: CASSRIIRTSGPSTGELFF

D gene: TRBD1
CDR3 length: 16
V gene: TRBV19
J gene: TRBJ2-2
clone size: .
CDR3 DNA: TGTGCCAGTAGTCACGGGAGACAGGGGGCGACCGGGGAGCTGTTTTTT
CDR3 protein: CASSHGRQGATGELFF

D gene: .
CDR3 length: 15
V gene: TRBV4-1
J gene: TRBJ2-7
clone size: .
CDR3 DNA: TGCGCCAGCAGCCAAGGTCTGGGGACAACCTACGAGCAGTACTTC
CDR3 protein: CASSQGLGTTYEQYF

D gene: .
CDR3 length: 14
V gene: TRBV29-1
J gene: TRBJ1-6
clone size: .
CDR3 DNA: TGCAGCGTTTCGGACAGCGAAGTCGATTCACCCCTCCACTTT
CDR3 protein: CSVSDSEVDSPLHF

D gene: .
CDR3 length: 17
V gene: TRBV25-1
J gene: TRBJ2-7
clone size: .
CDR3 DNA: TGTGCCAGCAGTGATAAGGTGGAGGGGGGGCGAGTAGTCGAGCAGTACTTC
CDR3 protein: CASSDKVEGGRVVEQYF

D gene: TRBD1
CDR3 length: 12
V gene: TRBV7-9
J gene: TRBJ2-7
clone size: once
CDR3 DNA: TGTGCCAGCAGCTTTTTGACAGGGCTCGTGTACTTC
CDR3 protein: CASSFLTGLVYF

D gene: TRBD1
CDR3 length: 15
V gene: TRBV5-1
J gene: TRBJ2-2
clone size: .
CDR3 DNA: TGCGCCAGCAGCTTTCGAGGGGGCGGCACCGGGGAGCTGTTTTTT
CDR3 protein: CASSFRGGGTGELFF

D gene: TRBD2
CDR3 length: 15
V gene: TRBV6-5
J gene: TRBJ2-2
clone size: once
CDR3 DNA: TGTGCCAGCAGCGGACTAGCGGGGAACACCGGGGAGCTGTTTTTT
CDR3 protein: CASSGLAGNTGELFF

D gene: TRBD2
CDR3 length: 15
V gene: TRBV11-2
J gene: TRBJ2-1
clone size: .
CDR3 DNA: TGTGCCAGCAGCCGCATAGCGGGACCTTACAATGAGCAGTTCTTC
CDR3 protein: CASSRIAGPYNEQFF

D gene: .
CDR3 length: 16
V gene: TRBV27
J gene: TRBJ2-3
clone size: .
CDR3 DNA: TGTGCCAGCAGCCGAATGCTACCTTCAATCACAGATACGCAGTATTTT
CDR3 protein: CASSRMLPSITDTQYF

D gene: .
CDR3 length: 13
V gene: TRBV10-3
J gene: TRBJ1-1
clone size: .
CDR3 DNA: TGTGCCATCAGTGACAGGGTTGGCACTGAAGCTTTCTTT
CDR3 protein: CAISDRVGTEAFF

D gene: TRBD2
CDR3 length: 17
V gene: TRBV4-1
J gene: TRBJ2-1
clone size: few
CDR3 DNA: TGCGCCAGCAGCCCCACCCCGGGACTAGCGAGCGGGAATGAGCAGTTCTTC
CDR3 protein: CASSPTPGLASGNEQFF

D gene: TRBD1
CDR3 length: 15
V gene: TRBV19
J gene: TRBJ2-7
clone size: few
CDR3 DNA: TGTGCCAGTAGTATCCAGCCGGGACAGACCTACGAGCAGTACTTC
CDR3 protein: CASSIQPGQTYEQYF

D gene: TRBD1
CDR3 length: 14
V gene: TRBV4-2
J gene: TRBJ1-1
clone size: .
CDR3 DNA: TGTGCCAGCAGCAGTGGACAGGGCGGCACTGAAGCTTTCTTT
CDR3 protein: CASSSGQGGTEAFF

D gene: TRBD2
CDR3 length: 13
V gene: TRBV25-1
J gene: TRBJ2-5
clone size: .
CDR3 DNA: TGTGCCAGCACACTAGCGGGAGGGGAGACCCAGTACTTC
CDR3 protein: CASTLAGGETQYF

D gene: TRBD1
CDR3 length: 17
V gene: TRBV18
J gene: TRBJ2-5
clone size: .
CDR3 DNA: TGTGCCAGCTCACCAGCTGGACAGGGGGCGCTTGAAGAGACCCAGTACTTC
CDR3 protein: CASSPAGQGALEETQYF

D gene: TRBD1
CDR3 length: 14
V gene: TRBV5-5
J gene: TRBJ1-1
clone size: few
CDR3 DNA: TGTGCCAGCAGCTTGGCCAATAGGGGGCTTATAGCTTTCTTT
CDR3 protein: CASSLANRGLIAFF

D gene: TRBD2
CDR3 length: 16
V gene: TRBV7-2
J gene: TRBJ2-1
clone size: .
CDR3 DNA: TGTGCCAGCAGCTTAGTCCCGGGACTAGCCGCGAATGAGCAGTTCTTC
CDR3 protein: CASSLVPGLAANEQFF

D gene: TRBD2
CDR3 length: 15
V gene: TRBV19
J gene: TRBJ2-2
clone size: .
CDR3 DNA: TGTGCCAGTAGAGCGGGAGGGCTGGACACCGGGGAGCTGTTTTTT
CDR3 protein: CASRAGGLDTGELFF

D gene: TRBD2
CDR3 length: 14
V gene: TRBV7-8
J gene: TRBJ2-3
clone size: .
CDR3 DNA: TGTGCCAGCAGCTACGGACTAGCTAGCGATACGCAGTATTTT
CDR3 protein: CASSYGLASDTQYF

D gene: .
CDR3 length: 14
V gene: TRBV6-2/TRBV6-3
J gene: TRBJ1-2
clone size: .
CDR3 DNA: TGTGCCAGCAGTTACGATCCGCAGTCTTATGGCTACACCTTC
CDR3 protein: CASSYDPQSYGYTF

D gene: .
CDR3 length: 13
V gene: TRBV5-6
J gene: TRBJ2-1
clone size: few
CDR3 DNA: TGTGCCAGCAGCTCAGGACTTCCCAATGAGCAGTTCTTC
CDR3 protein: CASSSGLPNEQFF

D gene: TRBD2
CDR3 length: 14
V gene: TRBV30
J gene: TRBJ2-7
clone size: .
CDR3 DNA: TGTGCCTGGAGTGGGCTAGCGGGAAAGGACGAGCAGTACTTC
CDR3 protein: CAWSGLAGKDEQYF

D gene: .
CDR3 length: 16
V gene: TRBV9
J gene: TRBJ2-3
clone size: .
CDR3 DNA: TGTGCCAGCAGCGTAGGCGGCGGGGGCGGCACAGATACGCAGTATTTT
CDR3 protein: CASSVGGGGGTDTQYF

D gene: TRBD2
CDR3 length: 15
V gene: TRBV2
J gene: TRBJ2-2
clone size: .
CDR3 DNA: TGTGCCAGCAGCCTGACTAGCGGGAGTTTCGGGGAGCTGTTTTTT
CDR3 protein: CASSLTSGSFGELFF

D gene: .
CDR3 length: 15
V gene: TRBV24-1
J gene: TRBJ1-1
clone size: .
CDR3 DNA: TGTGCCACCAAAAAGAACTCGGCCCCAGGATCTGAAGCTTTCTTT
CDR3 protein: CATKKNSAPGSEAFF

D gene: .
CDR3 length: 14
V gene: TRBV7-9
J gene: TRBJ2-7
clone size: .
CDR3 DNA: TGTGCCAGCACCCCCCGGACAGCTAACTACGAGCAGTACTTC
CDR3 protein: CASTPRTANYEQYF

D gene: TRBD1
CDR3 length: 17
V gene: TRBV27
J gene: TRBJ1-1
clone size: .
CDR3 DNA: TGTGCCAGCAGTCCCGGGACAGGGGGACGTAGGTTCACTGAAGCTTTCTTT
CDR3 protein: CASSPGTGGRRFTEAFF

D gene: .
CDR3 length: 16
V gene: TRBV3-1/TRBV3-2
J gene: TRBJ2-3
clone size: .
CDR3 DNA: TGTGCCAGCAGCACCCCTTCGCGGCTAGTTGCTGATACGCAGTATTTT
CDR3 protein: CASSTPSRLVADTQYF

D gene: TRBD2
CDR3 length: 17
V gene: TRBV27
J gene: TRBJ2-5
clone size: .
CDR3 DNA: TGTGCCAGCAGTTTATTCGCACTAGCGGCCTCCCGGGAGACCCAGTACTTC
CDR3 protein: CASSLFALAASRETQYF

D gene: TRBD2
CDR3 length: 18
V gene: TRBV18
J gene: TRBJ2-1
clone size: once
CDR3 DNA: TGTGCCAGCTCACCGATCGGACTAGCGGGGGGCTCCTACAATGAGCAGTTCTTC
CDR3 protein: CASSPIGLAGGSYNEQFF

D gene: .
CDR3 length: 13
V gene: TRBV18
J gene: TRBJ1-1
clone size: .
CDR3 DNA: TGTGCCAGCTCACCCTGGCCGTCCATTGAAGCTTTCTTT
CDR3 protein: CASSPWPSIEAFF

D gene: .
CDR3 length: 13
V gene: TRBV12-3/TRBV12-4
J gene: TRBJ1-5
clone size: .
CDR3 DNA: TGTGCCAGCAGTTTAGGGCTTAACAACAACCAGCATTTT
CDR3 protein: CASSLGLNNNQHF

D gene: TRBD2
CDR3 length: 13
V gene: TRBV2
J gene: TRBJ2-3
clone size: once
CDR3 DNA: TGTGCCACCCTAGCGGGAGGTACAGATACGCAGTATTTT
CDR3 protein: CATLAGGTDTQYF

D gene: .
CDR3 length: 15
V gene: TRBV7-8
J gene: TRBJ2-7
clone size: .
CDR3 DNA: TGTGCCAGCAGCCCCCTCGCGGGCGGGACCTACGAGCAGTACTTC
CDR3 protein: CASSPLAGGTYEQYF

D gene: TRBD1
CDR3 length: 15
V gene: TRBV19
J gene: TRBJ2-7
clone size: few
CDR3 DNA: TGTGCCAGTAGTAGCTCGGGACAGGGGGCCTACGAGCAGTACTTC
CDR3 protein: CASSSSGQGAYEQYF

D gene: .
CDR3 length: 13
V gene: TRBV12-3/TRBV12-4
J gene: TRBJ1-2
clone size: .
CDR3 DNA: TGTGCCAGCAGTCCCACAGGGAACTATGGCTACACCTTC
CDR3 protein: CASSPTGNYGYTF

D gene: TRBD1
CDR3 length: 14
V gene: TRBV6-5
J gene: TRBJ1-3
clone size: .
CDR3 DNA: TGTGCCAGCGGACAGGGGTCGGCTGGAAACACCATATATTTT
CDR3 protein: CASGQGSAGNTIYF

D gene: TRBD2
CDR3 length: 16
V gene: TRBV2
J gene: TRBJ2-5
clone size: once
CDR3 DNA: TGTGCCAGCATCCGAGGGACTAGCGGGATTGGAGAGACCCAGTACTTC
CDR3 protein: CASIRGTSGIGETQYF

D gene: TRBD2
CDR3 length: 17
V gene: TRBV3-1/TRBV3-2
J gene: TRBJ2-1
clone size: once
CDR3 DNA: TGTGCCAGCAGCCAACGGATGAGGACTAGCGGGAACAATGAGCAGTTCTTC
CDR3 protein: CASSQRMRTSGNNEQFF

D gene: TRBD1
CDR3 length: 16
V gene: TRBV7-9
J gene: TRBJ2-2
clone size: few
CDR3 DNA: TGTGCCAGGGAGGATCCGGACAGGGCGAACACCGGGGAGCTGTTTTTT
CDR3 protein: CAREDPDRANTGELFF

D gene: TRBD2
CDR3 length: 15
V gene: TRBV2
J gene: TRBJ2-1
clone size: .
CDR3 DNA: TGTGCCAGCAGTGCCCGGACTAGCGGACACAATGAGCAGTTCTTC
CDR3 protein: CASSARTSGHNEQFF

D gene: .
CDR3 length: 14
V gene: TRBV11-3
J gene: TRBJ2-1
clone size: once
CDR3 DNA: TGTGCCAGCAGACTCGGAAGCGCGTACAATGAGCAGTTCTTC
CDR3 protein: CASRLGSAYNEQFF

D gene: .
CDR3 length: 15
V gene: TRBV25-1
J gene: TRBJ2-7
clone size: .
CDR3 DNA: TGTGCCAGCAGTGTTCCGGGACACGAGGCCTACGAGCAGTACTTC
CDR3 protein: CASSVPGHEAYEQYF

D gene: .
CDR3 length: 15
V gene: TRBV11-2
J gene: TRBJ2-1
clone size: .
CDR3 DNA: TGTGCCAGCAGCACAATGGGGCTAGTCCACAATGAGCAGTTCTTC
CDR3 protein: CASSTMGLVHNEQFF

D gene: TRBD1
CDR3 length: 14
V gene: TRBV6-6
J gene: TRBJ1-2
clone size: .
CDR3 DNA: TGTGCCAGCACGGACAGGGATAGGGACTATGGCTACACCTTC
CDR3 protein: CASTDRDRDYGYTF

D gene: .
CDR3 length: 13
V gene: TRBV6-5
J gene: TRBJ2-1
clone size: .
CDR3 DNA: TGTGCCAGCGCAGGCGGGGCCCAAAGGGAGCAGTTCTTC
CDR3 protein: CASAGGAQREQFF

D gene: TRBD1
CDR3 length: 15
V gene: TRBV5-6
J gene: TRBJ2-7
clone size: .
CDR3 DNA: TGTGCCAGCAGCTTGTTGGGACAGGGTTCCTACGAGCAGTACTTC
CDR3 protein: CASSLLGQGSYEQYF

D gene: .
CDR3 length: 13
V gene: TRBV5-1
J gene: TRBJ2-1
clone size: .
CDR3 DNA: TGCGCCAGCAGCTTAGGGCAGGGGCTTGAGCAGTTCTTC
CDR3 protein: CASSLGQGLEQFF

D gene: .
CDR3 length: 14
V gene: TRBV9
J gene: TRBJ1-5
clone size: .
CDR3 DNA: TGTGCCAGCAGCGTGGGAGGGGACAATCAGCCCCAGCATTTT
CDR3 protein: CASSVGGDNQPQHF

D gene: TRBD1
CDR3 length: 15
V gene: TRBV27
J gene: TRBJ2-7
clone size: .
CDR3 DNA: TGTGCCAGCAGTCTCAGGGGGCAGGATCGCTACGAGCAGTACTTC
CDR3 protein: CASSLRGQDRYEQYF

D gene: TRBD2
CDR3 length: 16
V gene: TRBV15
J gene: TRBJ2-5
clone size: .
CDR3 DNA: TGTGCCACCAGCAGAGATTTTGCGGGAGGGTGGGAGACCCAGTACTTC
CDR3 protein: CATSRDFAGGWETQYF

D gene: .
CDR3 length: 12
V gene: TRBV7-9
J gene: TRBJ2-1
clone size: .
CDR3 DNA: TGTGCCAGCAGCTTACCAGGTGATGAGCAGTTCTTC
CDR3 protein: CASSLPGDEQFF